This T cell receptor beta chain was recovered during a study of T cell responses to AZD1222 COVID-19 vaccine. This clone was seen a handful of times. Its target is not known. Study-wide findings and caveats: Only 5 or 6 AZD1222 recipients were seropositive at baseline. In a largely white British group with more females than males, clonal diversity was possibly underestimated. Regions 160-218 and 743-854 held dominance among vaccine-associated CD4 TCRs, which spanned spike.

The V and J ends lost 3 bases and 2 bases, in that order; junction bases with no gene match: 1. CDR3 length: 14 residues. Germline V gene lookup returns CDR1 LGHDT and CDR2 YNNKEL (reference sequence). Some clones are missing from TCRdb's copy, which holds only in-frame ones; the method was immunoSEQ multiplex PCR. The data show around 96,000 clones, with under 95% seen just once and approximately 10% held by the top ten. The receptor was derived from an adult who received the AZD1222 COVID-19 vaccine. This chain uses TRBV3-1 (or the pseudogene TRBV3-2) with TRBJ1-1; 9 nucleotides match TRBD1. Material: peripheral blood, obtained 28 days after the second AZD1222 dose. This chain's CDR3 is CASSQGQGNTEAFF. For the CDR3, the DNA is TGTGCCAGCAGCCAGGGACAGGGAAACACTGAAGCTTTCTTT.